The clone carrying this TCR beta chain turned up a few times. This record comes from a study of blood T cell repertoires in COVID-19. CDR3 length: 11 amino acids. Germline loops: CDR1 KGHSH, CDR2 LQKENI. J gave up 7 bases and V 5 bases, and 1 base lay outside the gene matches. Recruitment covered about 26 US areas and drew participants whose ages spanned roughly 18 to 100 years. Cohort allocation depended upon clinical history that participants reported. Donors in Cohort 3 who had recovered were those with two negative PCRs, healthcare professional clearance, or resolution of their symptoms. Assay used: immunoSEQ multiplex PCR; TCRdb lists only in-frame clones, some missing. This sample yields about 170,000 clones, of which 70% to 85% are seen a single time; approximately 12% belongs to the top ten.

The material sequenced was PBMCs or T cells enriched from blood (not recorded which). This chain connects TRBV18 to TRBJ2-7; the match to TRBD2 covers 8 bases. This clonotype was obtained from a man aged 45-60 years who had recovered from COVID-19. CDR3 DNA: TGTGCCAGCTCAACGGGGGGGGAGCAGTACTTC. Residues: CASSTGGEQYF. Using reference TRBV18 and TRBJ2-7 for the parts outside the CDR3, the full variable domain is NAGVMQNPRHLVRRRGQEARLRCSPMKGHSHVYWYRQLPEEGLKFMVYLQKENIIDESGMPKERFSAEFPKEGPSILRIQQVVRGDSAAYFCASSTGGEQYFGPGTRLTVT.